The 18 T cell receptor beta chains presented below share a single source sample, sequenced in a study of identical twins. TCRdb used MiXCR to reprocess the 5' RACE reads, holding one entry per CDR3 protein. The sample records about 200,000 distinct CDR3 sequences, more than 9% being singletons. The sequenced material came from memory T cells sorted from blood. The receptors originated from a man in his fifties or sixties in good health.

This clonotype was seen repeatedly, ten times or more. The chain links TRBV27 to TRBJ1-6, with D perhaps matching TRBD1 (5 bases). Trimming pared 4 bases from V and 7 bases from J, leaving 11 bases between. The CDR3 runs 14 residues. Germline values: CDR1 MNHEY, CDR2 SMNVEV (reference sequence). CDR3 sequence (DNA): TGTGCCAGCAGTTATGGAAACAGGAATTCACCCCTCCACTTT. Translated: CASSYGNRNSPLHF.

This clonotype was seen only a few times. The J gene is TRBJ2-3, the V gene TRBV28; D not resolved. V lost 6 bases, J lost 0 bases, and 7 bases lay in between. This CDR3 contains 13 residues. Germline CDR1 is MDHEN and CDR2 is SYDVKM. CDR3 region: CASRTTSTDTQYF. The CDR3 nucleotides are TGTGCCAGCAGAACTACAAGCACAGATACGCAGTATTTT.

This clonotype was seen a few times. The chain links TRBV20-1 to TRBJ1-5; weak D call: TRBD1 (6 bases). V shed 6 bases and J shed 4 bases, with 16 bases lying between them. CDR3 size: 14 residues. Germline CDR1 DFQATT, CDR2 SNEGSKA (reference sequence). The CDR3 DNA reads TGCAGTGCCACACAGGGATTGGGTAATCAGCCCCAGCATTTT. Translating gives CSATQGLGNQPQHF.

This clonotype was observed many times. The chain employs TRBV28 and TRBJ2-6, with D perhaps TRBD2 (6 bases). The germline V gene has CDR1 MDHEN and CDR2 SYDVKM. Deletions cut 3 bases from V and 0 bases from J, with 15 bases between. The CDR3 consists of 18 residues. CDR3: CASSLGGPPGSGANVLTF. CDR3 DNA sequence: TGTGCCAGCAGTTTGGGGGGTCCCCCGGGCTCTGGGGCCAACGTCCTGACTTTC. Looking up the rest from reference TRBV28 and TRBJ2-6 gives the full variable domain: DVKVTQSSRYLVKRTGEKVFLECVQDMDHENMFWYRQDPGLGLRLIYFSYDVKMKEKGDIPEGYSVSREKKERFSLILESASTNQTSMYLCASSLGGPPGSGANVLTFGAGSRLTVL.

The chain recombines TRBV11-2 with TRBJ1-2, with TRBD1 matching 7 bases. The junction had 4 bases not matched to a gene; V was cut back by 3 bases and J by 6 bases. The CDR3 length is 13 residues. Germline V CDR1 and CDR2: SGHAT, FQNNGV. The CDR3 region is CASSFDRANGYTF. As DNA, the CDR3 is TGTGCCAGCAGCTTCGACAGGGCTAATGGCTACACCTTC.

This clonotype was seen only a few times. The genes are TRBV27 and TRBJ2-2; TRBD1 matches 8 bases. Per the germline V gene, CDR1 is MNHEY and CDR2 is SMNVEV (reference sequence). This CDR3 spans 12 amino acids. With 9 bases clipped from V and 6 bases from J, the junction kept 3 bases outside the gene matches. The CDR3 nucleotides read TGTGCCAGTAACAGGGGGGCCGGGGAGCTGTTTTTT. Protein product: CASNRGAGELFF.

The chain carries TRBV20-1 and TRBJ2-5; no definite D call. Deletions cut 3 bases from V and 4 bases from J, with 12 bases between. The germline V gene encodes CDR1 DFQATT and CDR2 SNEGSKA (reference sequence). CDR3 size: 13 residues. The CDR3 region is CSASYSSPETQYF. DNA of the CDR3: TGCAGTGCTAGTTATAGCAGCCCAGAGACCCAGTACTTC.

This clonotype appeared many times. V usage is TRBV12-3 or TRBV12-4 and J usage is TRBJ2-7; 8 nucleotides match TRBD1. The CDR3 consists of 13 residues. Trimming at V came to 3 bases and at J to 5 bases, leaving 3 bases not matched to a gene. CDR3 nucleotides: TGTGCCAGCAGTTTCCAACAGGGGGACGAGCAGTACTTC. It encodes CASSFQQGDEQYF.

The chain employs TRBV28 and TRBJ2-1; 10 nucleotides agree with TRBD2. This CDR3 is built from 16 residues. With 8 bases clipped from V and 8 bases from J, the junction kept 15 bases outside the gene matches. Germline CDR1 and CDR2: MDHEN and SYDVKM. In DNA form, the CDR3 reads TGTGCCAGCCGGAAGGGGCTAGCGGGAGTTATGTATGAGCAGTTCTTC. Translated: CASRKGLAGVMYEQFF.

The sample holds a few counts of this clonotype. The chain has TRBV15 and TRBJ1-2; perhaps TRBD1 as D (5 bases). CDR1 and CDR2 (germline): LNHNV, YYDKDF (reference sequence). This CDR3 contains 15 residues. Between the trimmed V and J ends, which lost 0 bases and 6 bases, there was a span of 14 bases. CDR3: CATSRDRRQIDGYTF. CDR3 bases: TGTGCCACCAGCAGAGATCGTAGACAGATCGATGGCTACACCTTC.

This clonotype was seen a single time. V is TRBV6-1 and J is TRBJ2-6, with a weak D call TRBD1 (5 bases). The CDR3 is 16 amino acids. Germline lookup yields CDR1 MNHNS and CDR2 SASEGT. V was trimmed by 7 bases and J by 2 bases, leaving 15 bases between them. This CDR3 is CASKTARGTGANVLTF. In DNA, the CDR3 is TGTGCCAGCAAGACAGCTCGTGGAACTGGGGCCAACGTCCTGACTTTC.

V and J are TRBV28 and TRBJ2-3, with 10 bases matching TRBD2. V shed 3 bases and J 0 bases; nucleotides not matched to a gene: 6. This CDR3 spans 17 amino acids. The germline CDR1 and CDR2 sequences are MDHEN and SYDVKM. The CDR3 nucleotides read TGTGCCAGCAGTTTCGGACTAGCGGCCGCTAGCACAGATACGCAGTATTTT. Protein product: CASSFGLAAASTDTQYF.

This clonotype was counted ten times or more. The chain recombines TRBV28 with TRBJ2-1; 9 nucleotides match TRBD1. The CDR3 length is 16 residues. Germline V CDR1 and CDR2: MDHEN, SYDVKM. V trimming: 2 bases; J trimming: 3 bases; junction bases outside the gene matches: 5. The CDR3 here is CASSLGWGQGYNEQFF. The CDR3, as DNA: TGTGCCAGCAGTTTAGGATGGGGACAGGGCTACAATGAGCAGTTCTTC.

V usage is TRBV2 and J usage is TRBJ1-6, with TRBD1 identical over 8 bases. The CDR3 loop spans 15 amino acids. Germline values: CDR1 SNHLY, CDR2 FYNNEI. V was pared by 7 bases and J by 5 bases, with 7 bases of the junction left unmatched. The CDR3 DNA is TGTGCCAGCACCCCAGGACAGGGTCATAATTCACCCCTCCACTTT. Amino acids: CASTPGQGHNSPLHF.

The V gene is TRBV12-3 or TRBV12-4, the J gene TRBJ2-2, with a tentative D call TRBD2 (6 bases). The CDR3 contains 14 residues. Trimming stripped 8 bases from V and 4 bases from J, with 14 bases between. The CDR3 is CASGGGGLTGELFF. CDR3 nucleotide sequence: TGTGCCAGCGGTGGAGGAGGGCTCACCGGGGAGCTGTTTTTT.

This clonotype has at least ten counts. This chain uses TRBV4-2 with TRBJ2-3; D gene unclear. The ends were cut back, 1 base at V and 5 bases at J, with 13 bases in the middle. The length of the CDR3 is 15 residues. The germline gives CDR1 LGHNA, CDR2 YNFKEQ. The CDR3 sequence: CASSQGVDSLDTQYF. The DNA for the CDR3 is TGTGCCAGCAGCCAAGGCGTGGATAGCTTAGATACGCAGTATTTT.

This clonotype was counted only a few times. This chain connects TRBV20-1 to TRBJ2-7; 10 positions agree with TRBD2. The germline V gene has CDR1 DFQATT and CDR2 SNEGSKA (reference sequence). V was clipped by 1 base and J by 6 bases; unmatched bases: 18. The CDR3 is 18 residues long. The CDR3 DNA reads TGCAGTGCTAGAGGGACGGCGGGGGACCCTAGCGGGAGTCGCGAGCAGTACTTC. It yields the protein CSARGTAGDPSGSREQYF.

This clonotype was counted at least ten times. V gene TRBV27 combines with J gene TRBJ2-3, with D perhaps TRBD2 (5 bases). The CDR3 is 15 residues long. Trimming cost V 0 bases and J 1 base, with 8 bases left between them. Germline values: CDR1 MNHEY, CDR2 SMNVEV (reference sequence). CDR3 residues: CASSLSTSGTDTQYF. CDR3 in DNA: TGTGCCAGCAGTTTATCTACTAGTGGCACAGATACGCAGTATTTT.